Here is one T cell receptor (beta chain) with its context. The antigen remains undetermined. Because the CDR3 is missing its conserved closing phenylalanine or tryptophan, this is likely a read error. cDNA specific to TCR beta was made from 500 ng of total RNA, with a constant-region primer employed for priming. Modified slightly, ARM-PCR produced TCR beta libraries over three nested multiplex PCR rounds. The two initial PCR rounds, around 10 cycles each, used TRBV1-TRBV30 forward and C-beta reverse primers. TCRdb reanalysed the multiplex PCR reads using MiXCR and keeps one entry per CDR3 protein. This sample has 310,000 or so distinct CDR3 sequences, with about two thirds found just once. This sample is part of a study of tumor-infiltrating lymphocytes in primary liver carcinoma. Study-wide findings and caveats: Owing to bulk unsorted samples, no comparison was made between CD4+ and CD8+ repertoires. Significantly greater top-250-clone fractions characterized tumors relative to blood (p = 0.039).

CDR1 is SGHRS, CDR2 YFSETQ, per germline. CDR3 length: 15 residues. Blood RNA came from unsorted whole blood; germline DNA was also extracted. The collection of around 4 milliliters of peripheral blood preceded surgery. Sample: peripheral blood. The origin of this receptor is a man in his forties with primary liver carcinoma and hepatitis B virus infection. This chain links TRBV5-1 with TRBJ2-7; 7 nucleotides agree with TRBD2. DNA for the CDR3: TGCGCCATCAGCGCGGACTTGGCGGGAGCGGGGGAGCAGTACCTC. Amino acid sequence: CAISADLAGAGEQYL.